This section outlines one T cell receptor (beta chain) sequence together with its context. The antigen is unknown. The sample belongs to a study of T cell repertoires in cytomegalovirus infection. General study findings and limits: Dominating the ex vivo response were HLA-C-restricted CMV-specific TCR beta clonotypes.

Trimming removed 5 bases at V and 1 base at J, with 14 bases between. The CDR3 covers 15 residues. The germline gives CDR1 LNHNV, CDR2 YYDKDF (reference sequence). In TCRdb, the reads were re-called with MiXCR into one record per CDR3 protein. This sample has some 250,000 distinct CDR3 sequences, with approximately 8.3% found just once. The chain couples TRBV15 to TRBJ1-1, with D possibly matching TRBD1 (5 bases). The receptor was derived from a human donor in good health (CMV status not recorded). Some clones in this sample may be carry-over from other donors' samples. The sample was PBMCs. Written as DNA, the CDR3 is TGTGCCACCAGCGTTCAGGGATTTGCGAACACTGAAGCTTTCTTT. This sequence encodes CATSVQGFANTEAFF.